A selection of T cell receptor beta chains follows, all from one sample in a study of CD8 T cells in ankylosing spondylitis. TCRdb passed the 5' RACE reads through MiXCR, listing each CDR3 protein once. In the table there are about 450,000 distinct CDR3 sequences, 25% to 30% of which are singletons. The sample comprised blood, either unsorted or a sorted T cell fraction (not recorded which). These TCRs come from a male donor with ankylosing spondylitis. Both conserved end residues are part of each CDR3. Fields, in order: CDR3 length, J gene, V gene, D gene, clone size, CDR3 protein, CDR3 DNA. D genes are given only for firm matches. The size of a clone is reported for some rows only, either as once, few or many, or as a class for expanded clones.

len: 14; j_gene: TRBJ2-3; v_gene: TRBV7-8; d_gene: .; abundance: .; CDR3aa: CASSLALSRDTQYF; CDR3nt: TGTGCCAGCAGCTTAGCGCTTTCGAGGGATACGCAGTATTTT
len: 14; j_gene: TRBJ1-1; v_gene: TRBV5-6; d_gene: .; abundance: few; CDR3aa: CASSLAGRDTEAFF; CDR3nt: TGTGCCAGCAGCTTGGCGGGGAGGGACACTGAAGCTTTCTTT
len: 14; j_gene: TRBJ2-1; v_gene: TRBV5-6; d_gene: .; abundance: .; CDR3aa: CASSLAAGGNEQFF; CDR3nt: TGTGCCAGCAGCTTGGCGGCAGGTGGGAATGAGCAGTTCTTC
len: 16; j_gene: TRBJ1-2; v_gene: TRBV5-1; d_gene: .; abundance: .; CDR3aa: CASSLAGRGTDYGYTF; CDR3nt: TGCGCCAGCAGCTTGGCAGGCAGAGGGACTGACTATGGCTACACCTTC
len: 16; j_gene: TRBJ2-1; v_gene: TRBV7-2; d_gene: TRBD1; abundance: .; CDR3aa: CASSLAIGQGYNEQFF; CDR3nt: TGTGCCAGCAGCTTAGCGATCGGACAGGGGTACAATGAGCAGTTCTTC
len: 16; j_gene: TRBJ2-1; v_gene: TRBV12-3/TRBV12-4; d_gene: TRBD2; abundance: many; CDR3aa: CAIRLAGPSSYNEQFF; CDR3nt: TGTGCCATCAGACTAGCGGGCCCGAGCTCCTACAATGAGCAGTTCTTC
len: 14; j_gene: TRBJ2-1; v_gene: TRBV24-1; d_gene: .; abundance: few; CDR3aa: CATSDWKTYNEQFF; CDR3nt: TGTGCCACCAGTGATTGGAAGACCTACAATGAGCAGTTCTTC
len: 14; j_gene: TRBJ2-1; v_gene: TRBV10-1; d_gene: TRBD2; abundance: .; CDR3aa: CASSERTSSNEQFF; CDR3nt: TGCGCCAGCAGTGAGAGGACTAGCTCGAATGAGCAGTTCTTC
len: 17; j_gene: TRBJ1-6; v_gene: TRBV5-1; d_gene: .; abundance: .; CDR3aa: CASSLGDSGIHNSPLHF; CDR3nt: TGCGCCAGCAGCTTGGGAGACAGCGGAATCCATAATTCACCCCTCCACTTT
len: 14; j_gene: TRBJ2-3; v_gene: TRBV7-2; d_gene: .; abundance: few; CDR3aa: CASSQKWGTDTQYF; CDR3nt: TGTGCCAGCAGCCAAAAATGGGGCACAGATACGCAGTATTTT
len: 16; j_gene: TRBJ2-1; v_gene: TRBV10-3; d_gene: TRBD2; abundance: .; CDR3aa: CAISEPSGRAGDEQFF; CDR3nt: TGTGCCATCAGTGAGCCTAGCGGGAGGGCCGGGGATGAGCAGTTCTTC